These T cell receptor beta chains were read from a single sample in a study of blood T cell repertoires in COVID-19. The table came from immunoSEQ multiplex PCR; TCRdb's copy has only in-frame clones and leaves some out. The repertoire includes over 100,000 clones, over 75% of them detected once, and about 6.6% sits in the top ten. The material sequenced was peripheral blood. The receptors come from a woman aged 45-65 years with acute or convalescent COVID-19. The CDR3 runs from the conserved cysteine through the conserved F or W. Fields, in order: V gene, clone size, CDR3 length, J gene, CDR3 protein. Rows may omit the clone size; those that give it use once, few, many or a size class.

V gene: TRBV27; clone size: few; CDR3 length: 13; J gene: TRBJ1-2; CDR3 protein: CASGPMGAYGYTF
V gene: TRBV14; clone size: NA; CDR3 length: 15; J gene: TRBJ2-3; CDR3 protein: CASSQDFGISDTQYF
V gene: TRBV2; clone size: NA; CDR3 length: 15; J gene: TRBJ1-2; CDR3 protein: CASSYIPDMGHGYTF
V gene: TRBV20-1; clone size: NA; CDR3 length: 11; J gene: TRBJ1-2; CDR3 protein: CSAPMAYGYTF
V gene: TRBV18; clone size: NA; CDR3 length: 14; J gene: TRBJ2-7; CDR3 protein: CASSPGQEAYEQYF
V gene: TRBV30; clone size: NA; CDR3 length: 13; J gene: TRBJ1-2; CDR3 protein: CAWAAGVGYGYTF
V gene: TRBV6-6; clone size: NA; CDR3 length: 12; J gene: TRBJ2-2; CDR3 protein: CASRLGTGELFF
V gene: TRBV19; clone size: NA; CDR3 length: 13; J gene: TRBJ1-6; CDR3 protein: CASNWRGQSPLHF
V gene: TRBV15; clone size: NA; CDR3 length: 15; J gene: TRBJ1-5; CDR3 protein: CATSLGATGNQPQHF
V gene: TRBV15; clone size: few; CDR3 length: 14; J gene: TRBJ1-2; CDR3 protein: CATREGQGAKGYTF
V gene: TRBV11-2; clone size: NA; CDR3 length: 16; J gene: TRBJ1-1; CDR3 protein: CASRIGSGTGYTEAFF
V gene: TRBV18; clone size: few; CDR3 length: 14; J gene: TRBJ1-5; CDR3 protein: CASSQGAAEQPQHF
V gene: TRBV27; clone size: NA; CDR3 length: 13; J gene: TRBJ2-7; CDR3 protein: CASSLAGVYEQYF
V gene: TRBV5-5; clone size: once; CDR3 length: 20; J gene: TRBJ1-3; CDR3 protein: CASSRPGTGTSGYSGNTIYF
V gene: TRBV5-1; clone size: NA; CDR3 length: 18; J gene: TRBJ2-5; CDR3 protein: CASSLGPGGMGALETQYF
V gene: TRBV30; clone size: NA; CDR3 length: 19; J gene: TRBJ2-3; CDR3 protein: CAWSVRRFRQGRSTDTQYF
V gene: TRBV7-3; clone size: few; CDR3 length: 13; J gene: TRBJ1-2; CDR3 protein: CASSLGQGYGYTF
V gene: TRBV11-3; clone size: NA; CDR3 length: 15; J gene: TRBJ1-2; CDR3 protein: CASSHWGSRNYGYTF